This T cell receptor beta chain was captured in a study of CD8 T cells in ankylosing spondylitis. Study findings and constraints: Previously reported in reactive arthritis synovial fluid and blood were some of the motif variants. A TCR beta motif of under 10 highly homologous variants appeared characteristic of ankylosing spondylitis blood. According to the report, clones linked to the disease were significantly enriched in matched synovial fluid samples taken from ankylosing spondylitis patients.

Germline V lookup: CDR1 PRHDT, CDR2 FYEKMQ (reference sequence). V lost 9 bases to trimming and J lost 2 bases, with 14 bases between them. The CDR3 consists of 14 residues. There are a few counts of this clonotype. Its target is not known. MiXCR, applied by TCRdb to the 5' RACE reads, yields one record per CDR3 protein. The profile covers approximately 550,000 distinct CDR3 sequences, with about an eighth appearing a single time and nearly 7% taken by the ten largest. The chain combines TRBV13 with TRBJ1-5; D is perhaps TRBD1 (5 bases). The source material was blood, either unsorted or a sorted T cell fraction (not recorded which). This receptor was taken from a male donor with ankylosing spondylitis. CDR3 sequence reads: CASTKGWGNQPQHF. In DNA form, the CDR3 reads TGTGCCAGTACCAAGGGGTGGGGCAATCAGCCCCAGCATTTT.